The subject of this entry is one TCR beta chain. These data originate in a study of low-dose radiotherapy and immunotherapy resistance in tumors. The germline gives CDR1 MNHEY, CDR2 SVGEGT. Between the trimmed V and J ends, which lost 7 bases and 0 bases, there was a span of 16 bases. CDR3 length: 15 amino acids. Covering alpha and beta chains, TRAV- and TRBV-specific primers were used for the first-strand cDNA. TCRs were amplified for 15 to 20 PCR cycles with a constant-region primer and V-primer adapter. Via MiXCR, TCRdb re-called the reads, giving one row per CDR3 protein. Of 18,000 or so distinct CDR3 sequences in the sample, around two thirds were seen once.

The sequence was obtained from a human donor with advanced metastatic prostate, ovarian, gallbladder or colorectal cancer (not recorded which). This table probably holds off-target reads from a library built for another chain. The chain uses TRBV6-2 or TRBV6-3 and TRBJ2-7; no clear D. The DNA for the CDR3 is TGTGCCAGCACCGAATCTATACTGCCCTCCTACGAGCAGTACTTC. This encodes CASTESILPSYEQYF.